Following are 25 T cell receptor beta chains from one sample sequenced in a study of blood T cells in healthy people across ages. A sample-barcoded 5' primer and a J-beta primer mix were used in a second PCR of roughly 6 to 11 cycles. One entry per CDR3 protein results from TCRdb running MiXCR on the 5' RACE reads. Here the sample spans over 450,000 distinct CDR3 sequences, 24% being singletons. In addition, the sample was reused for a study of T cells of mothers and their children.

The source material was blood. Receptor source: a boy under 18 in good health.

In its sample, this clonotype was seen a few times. CDR3 nucleotide sequence: TGTGCCGGCACCCGGACAGGTAACCCCTACGAGCAGTACTTC. As protein: CAGTRTGNPYEQYF. The chain is built from TRBV28 and TRBJ2-7; 7 nucleotides line up with TRBD1. CDR1 and CDR2 from the germline V gene are MDHEN and SYDVKM. V shed 11 bases and J 2 bases; nucleotides not matched to a gene: 12. CDR3 length: 14 amino acids.

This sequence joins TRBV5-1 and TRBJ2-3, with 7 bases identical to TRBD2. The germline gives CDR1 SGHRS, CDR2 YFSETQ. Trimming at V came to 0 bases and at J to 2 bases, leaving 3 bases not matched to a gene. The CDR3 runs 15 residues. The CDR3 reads CASSLALADTDTQYF. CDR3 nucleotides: TGCGCCAGCAGCTTGGCGCTAGCGGACACAGATACGCAGTATTTT. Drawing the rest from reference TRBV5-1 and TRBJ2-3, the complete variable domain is KAGVTQTPRYLIKTRGQQVTLSCSPISGHRSVSWYQQTPGQGLQFLFEYFSETQRNKGNFPGRFSGRQFSNSRSEMNVSTLELGDSALYLCASSLALADTDTQYFGPGTRLTVL.

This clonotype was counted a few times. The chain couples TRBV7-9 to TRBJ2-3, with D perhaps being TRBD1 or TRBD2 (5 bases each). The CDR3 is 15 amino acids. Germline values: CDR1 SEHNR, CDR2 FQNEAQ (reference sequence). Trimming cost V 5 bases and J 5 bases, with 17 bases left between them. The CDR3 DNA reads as TGTGCCAGCAGCCCCCTCGGGACCCCACTAGATACGCAGTATTTT. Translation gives CASSPLGTPLDTQYF.

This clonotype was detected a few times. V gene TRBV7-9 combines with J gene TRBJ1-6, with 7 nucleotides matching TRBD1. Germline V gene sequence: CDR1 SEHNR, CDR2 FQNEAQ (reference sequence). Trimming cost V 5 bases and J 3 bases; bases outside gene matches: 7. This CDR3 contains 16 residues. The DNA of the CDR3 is TGTGCCAGCAGCGAAACAGGGGCACACTATAATTCACCCCTCCACTTT. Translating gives CASSETGAHYNSPLHF.

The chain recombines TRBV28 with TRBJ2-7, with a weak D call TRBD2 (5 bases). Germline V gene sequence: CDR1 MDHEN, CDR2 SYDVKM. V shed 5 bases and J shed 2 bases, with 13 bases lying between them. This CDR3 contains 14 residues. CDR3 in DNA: TGTGCCAGCAGTGGTCCACGTAGCGCCTACGAGCAGTACTTC. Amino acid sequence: CASSGPRSAYEQYF.

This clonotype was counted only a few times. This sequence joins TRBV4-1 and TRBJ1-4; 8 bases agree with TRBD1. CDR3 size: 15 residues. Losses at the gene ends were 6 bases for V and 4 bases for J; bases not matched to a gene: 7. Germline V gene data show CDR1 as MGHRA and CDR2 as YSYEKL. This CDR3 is CASRHDRGYNEKLFF. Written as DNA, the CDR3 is TGCGCCAGCAGGCATGACAGGGGATATAATGAAAAACTGTTTTTT.

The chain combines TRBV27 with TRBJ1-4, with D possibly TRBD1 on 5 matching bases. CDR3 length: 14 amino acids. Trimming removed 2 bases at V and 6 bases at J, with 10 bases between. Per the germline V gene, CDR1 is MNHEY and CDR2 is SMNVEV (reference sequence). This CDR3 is CASSLRGFDEKLFF. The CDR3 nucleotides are TGTGCCAGCAGTTTACGGGGGTTTGATGAAAAACTGTTTTTT.

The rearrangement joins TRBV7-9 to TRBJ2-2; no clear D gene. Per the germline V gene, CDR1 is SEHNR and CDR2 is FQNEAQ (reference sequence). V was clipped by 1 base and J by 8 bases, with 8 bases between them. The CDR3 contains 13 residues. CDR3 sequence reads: CASSLDPWGELFF. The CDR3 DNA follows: TGTGCCAGCAGCTTAGACCCCTGGGGGGAGCTGTTTTTT. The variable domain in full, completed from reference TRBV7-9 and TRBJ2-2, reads DTGVSQNPRHKITKRGQNVTFRCDPISEHNRLYWYRQTLGQGPEFLTYFQNEAQLEKSRLLSDRFSAERPKGSFSTLEIQRTEQGDSAMYLCASSLDPWGELFFGEGSRLTVL.

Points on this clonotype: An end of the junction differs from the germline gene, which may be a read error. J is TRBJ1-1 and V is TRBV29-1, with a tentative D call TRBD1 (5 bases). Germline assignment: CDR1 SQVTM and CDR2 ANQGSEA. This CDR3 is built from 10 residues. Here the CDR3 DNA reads TGCAGCGTGGGGGACGTTCTCCGCCGGTTT. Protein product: CSVGDVLRRF.

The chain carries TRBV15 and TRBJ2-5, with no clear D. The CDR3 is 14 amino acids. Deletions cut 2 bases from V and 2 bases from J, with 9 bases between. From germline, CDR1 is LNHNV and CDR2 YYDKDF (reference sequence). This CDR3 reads CATSRPTAQETQYF. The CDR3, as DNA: TGTGCCACCAGCAGACCCACAGCACAAGAGACCCAGTACTTC.

The CDR3 DNA follows: TGTGCCAGCAGCTCGGTCGGGGTCGGCGGGACCCAGTACTTC. It codes for CASSSVGVGGTQYF. V usage is TRBV7-9 and J usage is TRBJ2-1; the D gene is possibly TRBD2 (5 bases). The J call is in doubt because the DNA end fits TRBJ2-5 better. Per germline, CDR1 SEHNR and CDR2 FQNEAQ (reference sequence). This CDR3 comprises 14 residues.

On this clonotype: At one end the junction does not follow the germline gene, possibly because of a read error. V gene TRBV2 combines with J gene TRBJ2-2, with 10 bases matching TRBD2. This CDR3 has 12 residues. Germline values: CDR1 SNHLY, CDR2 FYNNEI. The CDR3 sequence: CASGRDTGELFF. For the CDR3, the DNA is TGCGCCAGCGGGAGGGACACCGGGGAGCTGTTTTTT.

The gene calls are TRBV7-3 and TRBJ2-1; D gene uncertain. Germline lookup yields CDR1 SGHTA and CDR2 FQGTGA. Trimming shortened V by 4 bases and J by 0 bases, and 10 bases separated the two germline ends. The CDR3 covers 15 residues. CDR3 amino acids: CASSSELSSYNEQFF. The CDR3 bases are TGTGCCAGCAGCTCAGAGCTTAGCTCCTACAATGAGCAGTTCTTC.

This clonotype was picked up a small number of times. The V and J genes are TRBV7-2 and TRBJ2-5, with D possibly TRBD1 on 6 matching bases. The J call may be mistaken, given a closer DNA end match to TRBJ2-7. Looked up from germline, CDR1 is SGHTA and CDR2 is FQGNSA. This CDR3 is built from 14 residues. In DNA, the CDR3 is TGTACCAGCAGCTTCGGCAGACAGGACTACGAGCAGTACTTC. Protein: CTSSFGRQDYEQYF.

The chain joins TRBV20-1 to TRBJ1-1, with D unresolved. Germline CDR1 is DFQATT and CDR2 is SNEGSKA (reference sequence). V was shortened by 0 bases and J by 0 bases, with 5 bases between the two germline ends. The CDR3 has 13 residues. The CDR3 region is CSARDWLNTEAFF. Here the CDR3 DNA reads TGCAGTGCTAGAGATTGGCTGAACACTGAAGCTTTCTTT.

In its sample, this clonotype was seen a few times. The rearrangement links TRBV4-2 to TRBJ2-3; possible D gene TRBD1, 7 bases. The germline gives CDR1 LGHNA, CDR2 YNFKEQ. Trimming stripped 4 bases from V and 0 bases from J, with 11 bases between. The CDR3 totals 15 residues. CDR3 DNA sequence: TGTGCCAGCAGCCGGAGGGACAGTAGCACAGATACGCAGTATTTT. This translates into CASSRRDSSTDTQYF.

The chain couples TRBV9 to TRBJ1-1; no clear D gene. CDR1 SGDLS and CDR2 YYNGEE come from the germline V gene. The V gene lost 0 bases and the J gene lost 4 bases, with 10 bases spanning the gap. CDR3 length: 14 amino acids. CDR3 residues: CASSVAGLGTEAFF. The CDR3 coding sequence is TGTGCCAGCAGCGTAGCAGGTCTGGGCACTGAAGCTTTCTTT.

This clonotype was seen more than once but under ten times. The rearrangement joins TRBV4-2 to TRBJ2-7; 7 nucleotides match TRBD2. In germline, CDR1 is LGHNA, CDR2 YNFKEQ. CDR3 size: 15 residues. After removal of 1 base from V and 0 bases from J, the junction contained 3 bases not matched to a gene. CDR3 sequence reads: CASSQGRGSSYEQYF. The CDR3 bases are TGTGCCAGCAGCCAAGGGCGGGGGTCCTCCTACGAGCAGTACTTC.

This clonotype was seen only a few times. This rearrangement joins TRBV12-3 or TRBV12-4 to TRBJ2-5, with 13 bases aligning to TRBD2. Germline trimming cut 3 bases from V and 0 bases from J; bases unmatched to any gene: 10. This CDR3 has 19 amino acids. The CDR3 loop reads CASSLWGTSGVGYQETQYF. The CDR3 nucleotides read TGTGCCAGCAGTTTGTGGGGGACTAGCGGGGTCGGGTACCAAGAGACCCAGTACTTC.

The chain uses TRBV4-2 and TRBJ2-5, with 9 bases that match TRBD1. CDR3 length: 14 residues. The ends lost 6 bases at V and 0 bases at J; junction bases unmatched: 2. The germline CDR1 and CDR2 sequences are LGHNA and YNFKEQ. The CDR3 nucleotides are TGTGCCAGCAGTCGGGACAGGGACCAAGAGACCCAGTACTTC. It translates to CASSRDRDQETQYF.

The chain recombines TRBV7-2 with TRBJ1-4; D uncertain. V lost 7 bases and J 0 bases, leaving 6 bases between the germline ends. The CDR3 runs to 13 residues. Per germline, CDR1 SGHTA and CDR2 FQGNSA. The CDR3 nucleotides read TGTGCCAGCACCTACGCAACTAATGAAAAACTGTTTTTT. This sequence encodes CASTYATNEKLFF.

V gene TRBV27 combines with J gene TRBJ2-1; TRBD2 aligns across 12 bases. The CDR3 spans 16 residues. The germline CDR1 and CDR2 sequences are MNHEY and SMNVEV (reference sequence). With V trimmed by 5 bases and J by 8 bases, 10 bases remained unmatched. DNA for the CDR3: TGTGCCAGCAGTGCGTCTAGCGGGAGGGCCCCTGATGAGCAGTTCTTC. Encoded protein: CASSASSGRAPDEQFF.

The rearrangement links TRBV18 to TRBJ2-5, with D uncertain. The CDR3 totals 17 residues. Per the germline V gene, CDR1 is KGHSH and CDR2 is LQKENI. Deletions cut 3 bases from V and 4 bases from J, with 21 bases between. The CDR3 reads CASSPAPHRRIGETQYF. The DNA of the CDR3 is TGTGCCAGCTCACCGGCACCTCACCGACGGATTGGAGAGACCCAGTACTTC.

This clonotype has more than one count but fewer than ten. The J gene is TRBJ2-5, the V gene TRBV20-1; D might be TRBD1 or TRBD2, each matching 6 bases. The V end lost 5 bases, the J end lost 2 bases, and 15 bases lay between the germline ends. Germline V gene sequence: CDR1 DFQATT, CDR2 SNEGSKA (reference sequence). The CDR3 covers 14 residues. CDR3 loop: CSAPGGGTQETQYF. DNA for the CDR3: TGCAGTGCTCCCGGGGGCGGGACTCAAGAGACCCAGTACTTC.

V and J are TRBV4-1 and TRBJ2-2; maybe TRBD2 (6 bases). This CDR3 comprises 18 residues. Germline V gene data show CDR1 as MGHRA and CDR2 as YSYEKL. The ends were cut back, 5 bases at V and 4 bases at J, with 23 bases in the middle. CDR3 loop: CASSEKYRDWRITGELFF. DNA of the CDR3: TGCGCCAGCAGCGAAAAGTACCGGGACTGGAGGATCACCGGGGAGCTGTTTTTT.